Given below is one TCR beta chain in context. This sample was taken from a study of blood T cell repertoires in COVID-19. Study summary: The origin of the acute and convalescent COVID-19 samples was the United States, Italy and Spain.

The CDR3 loop spans 16 amino acids. J lost 4 bases, V lost 0 bases, and 2 bases had no gene match. From germline, CDR1 is MNHEY and CDR2 SVGEGT. Produced via immunoSEQ multiplex PCR; TCRdb's table is partial and in-frame only. The sample records some 220,000 clones, roughly 86% being singletons. The source material was peripheral blood. The chain combines TRBV6-2 or TRBV6-3 with TRBJ2-7; 14 bases fit TRBD2. The clonotype originates from a man in his fifties or sixties with acute or convalescent COVID-19. CDR3 loop: CASSYSGTSGSYEQYF. The CDR3 DNA sequence: TGTGCCAGCAGTTACTCGGGGACTAGCGGGAGTTACGAGCAGTACTTC.